This T cell receptor (beta chain) is drawn from a study of memory CD4+ T cells and cytomegalovirus serostatus. Single viable CD3+CD4+CD8-CD45RO+ cells were sorted as the memory CD4+ T cells. Serum IgG to CMV pp150, pp28, p38 and p52 defined serostatus. The CDR3 runs to 15 residues. Germline V gene sequence: CDR1 SGHAT, CDR2 FQNNGV. V was cut by 0 bases and J by 3 bases, with 10 bases left in between. Here immunoSEQ multiplex PCR was the method, and the copy in TCRdb shows in-frame clones only, minus some. The table has about 41,000 clones, about 76% seen once. The sequenced material came from memory CD4+ T cells from blood. This clonotype was sampled from an adult in good health and CMV-seronegative. The J gene is TRBJ2-3, the V gene TRBV11-2; D gene ambiguous. CDR3: CASSLDPRWTDTQYF. In DNA form, the CDR3 reads TGTGCCAGCAGCTTAGATCCCAGATGGACAGATACGCAGTATTTT.